A selection of T cell receptor beta chains follows, all from one sample in a study of blood T cell repertoires in COVID-19. The table came from immunoSEQ multiplex PCR; TCRdb's copy has only in-frame clones and leaves some out. The table includes about 210,000 clones, 75% to 90% detected once. Sequences were obtained from peripheral blood. The receptors were gathered from a middle-aged woman with acute or convalescent COVID-19. CDR3s include the opening cysteine and the closing phenylalanine or tryptophan. The order of the fields is D gene, J gene, V gene, clone size, CDR3 protein, CDR3 DNA. A D gene is named only where the DNA matches it firmly. Expanded clones are given a class, and other clones once, few, many or no size at all.

- | TRBJ1-4 | TRBV5-4 | - | CASSSSRAGSNEKLFF | TGTGCCAGCAGCTCATCCCGAGCAGGGTCTAATGAAAAACTGTTTTTT
TRBD2 | TRBJ2-1 | TRBV5-4 | - | CASSMRLAGVYNEQFF | TGTGCCAGCAGCATGCGACTAGCGGGGGTTTACAATGAGCAGTTCTTC
- | TRBJ2-1 | TRBV4-1 | - | CASSLRGSSLPNEQFF | TGCGCCAGCAGCCTTCGGGGGTCCTCCCTCCCCAATGAGCAGTTCTTC
TRBD2 | TRBJ2-1 | TRBV11-2 | - | CASSLRAGGQNEQFF | TGTGCCAGCAGCTTACGGGCGGGGGGGCAGAATGAGCAGTTCTTC
TRBD2 | TRBJ2-1 | TRBV24-1 | - | CATSLGTSGGAQFF | TGTGCCACCAGTTTGGGGACTAGCGGGGGGGCCCAGTTCTTC
- | TRBJ2-1 | TRBV10-3 | - | CAISESREQFF | TGTGCCATCAGTGAGAGCCGTGAGCAGTTCTTC
- | TRBJ2-1 | TRBV30 | once | CAWSAHGALIPHNEQFF | TGTGCCTGGAGTGCGCATGGCGCACTAATTCCCCACAATGAGCAGTTCTTC
- | TRBJ2-5 | TRBV11-3 | - | CASSLGDSPAQYF | TGTGCCAGCAGCTTAGGGGACTCCCCGGCCCAGTACTTC
TRBD1 | TRBJ2-2 | TRBV9 | - | CASSDSNRGQDTGELFF | TGTGCCAGCAGCGACTCGAACAGGGGGCAGGACACCGGGGAGCTGTTTTTT
- | TRBJ1-3 | TRBV6-4 | - | CASSLTIDRSSGNTIYF | TGTGCCAGCAGCCTCACAATAGACAGAAGCTCTGGAAACACCATATATTTT